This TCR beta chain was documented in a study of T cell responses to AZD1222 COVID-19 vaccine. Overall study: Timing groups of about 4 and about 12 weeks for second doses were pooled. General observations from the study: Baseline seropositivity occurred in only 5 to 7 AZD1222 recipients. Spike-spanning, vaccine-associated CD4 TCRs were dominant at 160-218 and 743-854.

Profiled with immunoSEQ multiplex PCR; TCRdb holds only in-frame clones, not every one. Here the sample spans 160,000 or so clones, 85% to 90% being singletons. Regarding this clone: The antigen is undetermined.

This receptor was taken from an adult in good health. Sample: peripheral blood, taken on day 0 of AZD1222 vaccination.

CDR3 bases: TGTGCCTGGAGTCAGGATGGGAATCAGCCCCAGCATTTT. As protein: CAWSQDGNQPQHF. The chain joins TRBV30 to TRBJ1-5; D gene uncertain. This CDR3 is built from 13 residues. V lost 2 bases and J 4 bases, leaving 9 bases between the germline ends. Germline V gene lookup returns CDR1 GTSNPN and CDR2 SVGIG (reference sequence).